Sequencing of this T cell receptor (beta chain) was carried out in a study of CD8+CD57+ T cells in acquired aplastic anemia. Study-level information: There were about 11 million reads, on average, for CD4+ cells from healthy donors.

Overall study results and limits: For CD8+ Simpson's diversity, patients and controls showed no significant difference. Overlap between patients and controls comprised about 28 CD8+ CDR3 sequences.

Genomic DNA constituted the template upon which TCR beta VDJ and CDR3 profiling was performed. TCRdb itself ran the reads through MiXCR, one entry per CDR3 protein. The sample includes approximately 380,000 distinct CDR3 sequences, approximately 70% of them seen just once. Remarks on this clonotype: Antigen: not known. Relative to the germline gene, one junction end is altered; a read error may explain this.

The CDR3 is 15 amino acids. CDR1 and CDR2 from the germline V gene are SSHAT and FNYEAQ (reference sequence). The chain employs TRBV7-7 and TRBJ2-5; no clear D. This TCR derives from a human donor in good health, serving as a control. Sequences were obtained from sorted CD4+, CD8+, or CD8+CD57+ T cells (not recorded which) from PBMCs. DNA of the CDR3: TGCGCCAGCAGCTCACCGGACCAAGGTAGAGAGCCCCAGTACTTC. It translates to CASSSPDQGREPQYF.